This T cell receptor beta chain was identified in a study of T-cell reconstitution after alpha-beta-depleted transplantation in children. TCRbeta library construction was performed incorporating unique molecular identifiers. TCRdb passed the PCR reads through MiXCR, listing each CDR3 protein once. In the table there are roughly 570,000 distinct CDR3 sequences, roughly a quarter of which are singletons. V was clipped by 5 bases and J by 5 bases; unmatched bases: 9. Germline V gene lookup returns CDR1 DFQATT and CDR2 SNEGSKA (reference sequence). CDR3 length equals 14 residues. This rearrangement joins TRBV20-1 to TRBJ2-5; TRBD2 agrees at 9 bases. The sample in question was PBMCs, obtained before TCRalphabeta/CD19-depleted stem cell transplant. The source is a boy less than two years old with Wiskott-Aldrich syndrome, due to receive a stem cell transplant. This CDR3 is CSAPGGRARETQYF. The CDR3 bases are TGCAGTGCTCCTGGCGGGAGGGCCCGCGAGACCCAGTACTTC.